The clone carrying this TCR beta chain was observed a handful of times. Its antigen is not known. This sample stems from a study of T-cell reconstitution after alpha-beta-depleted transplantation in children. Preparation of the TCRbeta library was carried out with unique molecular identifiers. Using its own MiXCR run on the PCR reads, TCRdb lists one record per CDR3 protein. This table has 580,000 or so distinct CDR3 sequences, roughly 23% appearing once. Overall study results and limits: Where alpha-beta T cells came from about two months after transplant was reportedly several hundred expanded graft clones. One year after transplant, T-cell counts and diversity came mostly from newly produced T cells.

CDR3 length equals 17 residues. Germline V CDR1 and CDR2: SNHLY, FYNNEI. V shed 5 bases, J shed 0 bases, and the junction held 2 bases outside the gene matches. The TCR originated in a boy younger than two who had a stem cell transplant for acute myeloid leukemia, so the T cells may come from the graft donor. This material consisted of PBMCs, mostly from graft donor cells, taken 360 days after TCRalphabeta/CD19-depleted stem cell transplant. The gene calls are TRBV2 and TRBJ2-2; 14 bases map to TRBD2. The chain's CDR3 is CASSQTSGGANTGELFF. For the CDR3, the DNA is TGTGCCAGCAGTCAGACTAGCGGGGGGGCGAACACCGGGGAGCTGTTTTTT.